The source of this TCR beta chain is a study of cytomegalovirus exposure and HLA in healthy donors. Findings of the study overall: What a later analysis reportedly showed was that an Asian-associated ancestry cluster had fewer N-insertions than the roughly 700-donor mean. Reports described diagnosis of cytomegalovirus status by the classifier as highly specific and sensitive. The listing of approximately 160 TCR beta chains classed them as cytomegalovirus-associated.

Concerning this clone: Its specificity is unknown. The sample has other DNA sequences that encode this CDR3 too.

PCR involved 60 Vbeta and 13 Jbeta primers. Only in-frame clones appear in the TCRdb table, and some are missing; sequencing was by immunoSEQ multiplex PCR. In the table there are roughly 110,000 clones, under 70% of which are singletons. The CDR3 contains 13 residues. V was cut by 1 base and J by 8 bases, with 9 bases left in between. Germline assignment: CDR1 GTSNPN and CDR2 SVGIG (reference sequence). The gene calls are TRBV30 and TRBJ1-6; TRBD1 is a possible D gene (5 bases). This clonotype was obtained from a man younger than 35 in good health and CMV-seropositive. The material sequenced was PBMCs. The CDR3 nucleotides read TGTGCCTGGAGTGGGGGCCTCTATTCACCCCTCCACTTT. The encoded protein is CAWSGGLYSPLHF.